Following are 21 T cell receptor beta chains from one sample sequenced in a study of blood T cell repertoires in COVID-19. Some clones are missing from TCRdb's copy, which holds only in-frame ones; the method was immunoSEQ multiplex PCR. This repertoire shows some 320,000 clones, about 85% found once; its top ten account for 1.5% to 2%. The sequenced sample was PBMCs or T cells enriched from blood (not recorded which). The receptors were gathered from a woman aged 25 to 45 who had been exposed to COVID-19.

The rearrangement uses TRBV9 and TRBJ2-1; 10 positions match TRBD2. The CDR3 has 16 amino acids. Germline V gene data show CDR1 as SGDLS and CDR2 as YYNGEE. Unmatched junction bases numbered 3, after V lost 1 base and J lost 2 bases. CDR3: CASSVRAGGPYNEQFF. In nucleotides, the CDR3 is TGTGCCAGCAGCGTAAGAGCGGGAGGGCCCTACAATGAGCAGTTCTTC.

The V call is TRBV28, the J call TRBJ1-5; the D is unclear. The germline gives CDR1 MDHEN, CDR2 SYDVKM. This CDR3 contains 12 residues. Trimming stripped 6 bases from V and 5 bases from J, with 8 bases between. CDR3 protein: CASSPEHQPQHF. In DNA form, the CDR3 reads TGTGCCAGCAGCCCGGAGCATCAGCCCCAGCATTTT. Full variable domain (outside the CDR3, taken from reference TRBV28 and TRBJ1-5): DVKVTQSSRYLVKRTGEKVFLECVQDMDHENMFWYRQDPGLGLRLIYFSYDVKMKEKGDIPEGYSVSREKKERFSLILESASTNQTSMYLCASSPEHQPQHFGDGTRLSIL.

V is TRBV6-4 and J is TRBJ2-1; 9 positions match TRBD2. CDR1 and CDR2 (germline): MRHNA, SNTAGT. The CDR3 is 16 residues long. Trimming took 3 bases from V and 0 from J; bases not matched to a gene: 3. CDR3: CASSEASGVSYNEQFF. In nucleotides, the CDR3 is TGTGCCAGCAGTGAGGCTAGCGGGGTCTCCTACAATGAGCAGTTCTTC.

The chain combines TRBV6-2 or TRBV6-3 with TRBJ1-5; D is ambiguous. Looked up from germline, CDR1 is MNHEY and CDR2 is SVGEGT. The CDR3 spans 14 residues. The V gene lost 5 bases and the J gene lost 3 bases, with 11 bases spanning the gap. This CDR3 is CASSPLSTNQPQHF. The CDR3 DNA follows: TGTGCCAGCAGTCCCCTCAGTACCAATCAGCCCCAGCATTTT.

In DNA, the CDR3 is TGTGCCAGCAGTTCGGGGACTGGAAACACCATATATTTT. This sequence encodes CASSSGTGNTIYF. The J gene is TRBJ1-3, the V gene TRBV6-2 or TRBV6-3, with D hard to call. CDR3 length equals 13 residues. The V and J ends lost 4 bases and 2 bases respectively, with 6 bases between them. Germline values: CDR1 MNHEY, CDR2 SVGEGT.

V gene TRBV19 combines with J gene TRBJ1-4, with no clear D. The CDR3 consists of 12 residues. Germline V gene lookup returns CDR1 LNHDA and CDR2 SQIVND (reference sequence). V gave up 5 bases and J gave up 8 bases, with 9 bases separating them. This CDR3 is CASSLLGEKLFF. The CDR3 DNA sequence: TGTGCCAGTAGTTTGCTCGGGGAAAAACTGTTTTTT.

The rearrangement joins TRBV7-9 to TRBJ2-1, with 8 bases aligning to TRBD2. Germline lookup yields CDR1 SEHNR and CDR2 FQNEAQ (reference sequence). Trimming took 5 bases from V and 9 from J; bases not matched to a gene: 6. The CDR3 totals 13 residues. The CDR3 coding sequence is TGTGCCAGCAGCGCAAACCGGGGGGGTGAGCAGTTCTTC. Amino acid sequence: CASSANRGGEQFF.

The V call is TRBV4-3, the J call TRBJ2-7, with 7 bases lining up with TRBD2. Germline lookup yields CDR1 LGHNA and CDR2 YSLEER. V lost 1 base, J lost 0 bases, and 3 bases stayed unmatched. The CDR3 is made up of 15 amino acids. CDR3: CASSQGGGGSYEQYF. Here the CDR3 DNA reads TGCGCCAGCAGCCAAGGTGGGGGGGGCTCCTACGAGCAGTACTTC.

To note about this clone: The junction departs from germline at one end; a sequencing error may be responsible. CDR3 DNA: TGTGCCAGCAGCTTAGAGGGGCTAGCGGGAGGGGGGCAAGGGACCCAGTACTTC. This gives the protein CASSLEGLAGGGQGTQYF. The chain recombines TRBV7-2 with TRBJ2-5, with 12 bases fitting TRBD2. Germline V gene data show CDR1 as SGHTA and CDR2 as FQGNSA. The CDR3 spans 18 residues.

The chain couples TRBV6-6 to TRBJ1-5; the match to TRBD1 covers 7 bases. Trimming removed 6 bases from V and 5 bases from J; junction bases left unmatched: 10. The CDR3 runs to 15 residues. The germline gives CDR1 MNHNY, CDR2 SVGAGI (reference sequence). The CDR3 DNA sequence: TGTGCCAGCAGCAAGGACAGGTCCCGGGATCAGCCCCAGCATTTT. This sequence encodes CASSKDRSRDQPQHF.

This clone was observed a single time. The J gene is TRBJ2-2, the V gene TRBV24-1; TRBD1 might be the D (6 bases). V lost 3 bases and J lost 2, with 12 bases in between. Per germline, CDR1 KGHDR and CDR2 SFDVKD. This CDR3 has 16 residues. CDR3 bases: TGTGCCACCAGTGATCCGTACAGGGAAAACACCGGGGAGCTGTTTTTT. Its protein is CATSDPYRENTGELFF.

The rearrangement uses TRBV28 and TRBJ1-5; TRBD1 agrees at 8 bases. Germline trimming cut 5 bases from V and 1 base from J; bases unmatched to any gene: 16. Germline assignment: CDR1 MDHEN and CDR2 SYDVKM. The CDR3 loop spans 19 amino acids. The CDR3 DNA is TGTGCCAGCAGTCCACCACCCGACAGGGGAATTTGGAGCAATCAGCCCCAGCATTTT. This translates into CASSPPPDRGIWSNQPQHF.

The chain joins TRBV28 to TRBJ1-6; 8 positions match TRBD1. The CDR3 length is 16 residues. J was trimmed by 3 bases and V by 5 bases; bases with no gene match: 6. The V gene's germline CDR1 is MDHEN and CDR2 SYDVKM. The CDR3 DNA is TGTGCCAGCAGTACCTTCGGGACAGGCTATAATTCACCCCTCCACTTT. It translates to CASSTFGTGYNSPLHF.

This chain uses TRBV6-5 with TRBJ1-1, with TRBD1 matching over 7 bases. Trimming took 5 bases from V and 2 from J; bases not matched to a gene: 8. CDR1 is MNHEY and CDR2 is SVGAGI in the germline V gene. This CDR3 spans 15 amino acids. The CDR3 loop reads CASSTTDRRNTEAFF. Here the CDR3 DNA reads TGTGCCAGCAGTACTACGGACAGGAGAAACACTGAAGCTTTCTTT.

On this clone itself: One junction end disagrees with the germline gene, perhaps due to a read error. The chain is built from TRBV11-3 and TRBJ1-4, with D perhaps matching TRBD1 (5 bases). This CDR3 contains 14 residues. From germline, CDR1 is SGHNT and CDR2 YENEEA. The CDR3 sequence: CASSLDQGNGKTVF. The CDR3 DNA sequence: TGTGCCAGCAGCTTAGATCAGGGTAACGGAAAAACTGTTTTT.

This sequence joins TRBV18 and TRBJ2-3; 9 bases line up with TRBD2. With 6 bases clipped from V and 5 bases from J, the junction kept 24 bases outside the gene matches. From germline, CDR1 is KGHSH and CDR2 LQKENI. This CDR3 is 20 amino acids long. In nucleotides, the CDR3 is TGTGCCAGCTCCCATGGTCGGGGTGCGGGACTAGCCCTTCGAGGAGATACGCAGTATTTT. This codes for CASSHGRGAGLALRGDTQYF.

This chain uses TRBV13 with TRBJ1-1, with D possibly TRBD1 on 6 matching bases. Germline V lookup: CDR1 PRHDT, CDR2 FYEKMQ (reference sequence). The V gene lost 0 bases and the J gene lost 5 bases, with 7 bases spanning the gap. This CDR3 is built from 13 residues. The CDR3 spells CASSLGQGTEAFF. CDR3 DNA sequence: TGTGCCAGCAGCTTAGGACAGGGAACTGAAGCTTTCTTT.

The V gene is TRBV7-6, the J gene TRBJ2-3; 7 bases agree with TRBD2. Per the germline V gene, CDR1 is SGHVS and CDR2 is FNYEAQ. The CDR3 contains 15 residues. V shed 3 bases, J shed 4 bases, and the junction held 7 bases outside the gene matches. CDR3 DNA sequence: TGTGCCAGCAGCTTCAGTGGACTAGAGGCAGATACGCAGTATTTT. It codes for CASSFSGLEADTQYF.

J is TRBJ2-1 and V is TRBV2, with 8 bases that match TRBD1. With V trimmed by 1 base and J by 5 bases, 7 bases remained unmatched. This CDR3 is built from 16 residues. Germline-derived CDR1 and CDR2 are SNHLY and FYNNEI. The CDR3 region has the DNA TGTGCCAGCAGTGAAGGTGGACAGGGTTTAAACAATGAGCAGTTCTTC. Protein sequence: CASSEGGQGLNNEQFF.

This clone was observed once. V is TRBV10-3 and J is TRBJ1-1; weak D call: TRBD1 (6 bases). V lost 10 bases, J lost 0 bases, and 15 bases lay in between. CDR3 length equals 14 residues. Per the germline V gene, CDR1 is ENHRY and CDR2 is SYGVKD. The DNA of the CDR3 is TGTGCCACTTCCGGGACAACCCTGAACACTGAAGCTTTCTTT. Translating it yields CATSGTTLNTEAFF.

The chain couples TRBV5-4 to TRBJ2-3; 8 bases are a match to TRBD2. Losses at the gene ends were 1 base for V and 1 base for J; bases not matched to a gene: 5. The CDR3 sequence is 16 residues long. Germline values: CDR1 SGHNT, CDR2 YYREEE (reference sequence). The CDR3 DNA reads TGTGCCAGCAGCTTGCGACGGCGGGGGGGCACAGATACGCAGTATTTT. It encodes CASSLRRRGGTDTQYF.